This entry lists 21 T cell receptor beta chains sequenced from one sample in a study of identical twins. TCRdb called the 5' RACE reads again in MiXCR, with one record for every CDR3 protein. The sample has approximately 890,000 distinct CDR3 sequences; approximately 13% are singletons. These data were also reused for a study on yellow fever vaccine responses in identical twins.

Sequencing input: PBMCs. All receptors derive from a woman aged 18-30 years in good health.

This clonotype was detected many times. V and J are TRBV20-1 and TRBJ2-3; TRBD2 agrees at 14 bases. The CDR3 contains 19 residues. CDR1 is DFQATT, CDR2 SNEGSKA, per germline (reference sequence). V gave up 3 bases and J gave up 0 bases; unmatched junction bases: 11. The CDR3 nucleotides are TGCAGTGCTAGGGACGGGACTAGCGGGAGTTGGGCTAGCACAGATACGCAGTATTTT. It is translated as CSARDGTSGSWASTDTQYF.

This clonotype was counted a few times. This chain joins TRBV3-1 and TRBJ2-7, with 11 nucleotides matching TRBD2. J lost 3 bases, V lost 3 bases, and 10 bases had no gene match. The CDR3 totals 17 residues. Looked up from germline, CDR1 is LGHDT and CDR2 is YNNKEL (reference sequence). The CDR3 loop is CASSQPLAGGPIYEQYF. The CDR3 region has the DNA TGTGCCAGCAGCCAGCCCCTAGCGGGAGGACCAATCTACGAGCAGTACTTC.

This clonotype was recorded a few times. The V gene is TRBV28, the J gene TRBJ1-6, with a tentative D call TRBD1 (5 bases). CDR3 length: 12 amino acids. Between the trimmed V and J ends, which lost 5 bases and 12 bases, there was a span of 11 bases. CDR1 is MDHEN and CDR2 is SYDVKM in the germline V gene. CDR3 protein: CASSVTERPLHF. The CDR3 DNA reads TGTGCCAGCAGTGTGACAGAACGACCCCTCCACTTT.

This rearrangement joins TRBV3-1 to TRBJ1-2; a weak D match, TRBD1 (6 bases). V was cut by 2 bases and J by 8 bases, with 21 bases left in between. The CDR3 length is 16 residues. The germline V gene has CDR1 LGHDT and CDR2 YNNKEL (reference sequence). The CDR3 sequence is CASSQPKATGRGGYTF. As DNA, the CDR3 is TGTGCCAGCAGCCAACCCAAAGCAACAGGGAGAGGGGGCTACACCTTC.

This clonotype was observed many times. The chain uses TRBV20-1 and TRBJ2-7; D uncertain. The CDR3 consists of 11 residues. Germline loops: CDR1 DFQATT, CDR2 SNEGSKA (reference sequence). V dropped 0 bases and J dropped 5 bases, with 5 bases sitting between them. For the CDR3, the DNA is TGCAGTGCTAGAGATACCCACGAGCAGTACTTC. It specifies CSARDTHEQYF.

Ten or more counts support this clonotype. The chain combines TRBV7-2 with TRBJ2-1; tentative D call: TRBD2 (6 bases). Germline V gene data show CDR1 as SGHTA and CDR2 as FQGNSA. CDR3 length: 16 residues. V was shortened by 4 bases and J by 3 bases, with 16 bases between the two germline ends. CDR3 region: CASSSSWGEFYNEQFF. CDR3 DNA sequence: TGTGCCAGCAGCTCTAGCTGGGGGGAATTCTACAATGAGCAGTTCTTC.

This clonotype was observed a few times. V is TRBV10-3 and J is TRBJ1-1, with TRBD1 matching over 8 bases. The CDR3 covers 15 residues. Looked up from germline, CDR1 is ENHRY and CDR2 is SYGVKD. V shed 4 bases and J 4 bases; nucleotides not matched to a gene: 8. The DNA of the CDR3 is TGTGCCATCAGTGCGAAGACAGGGGAGGGCACTGAAGCTTTCTTT. This gives the protein CAISAKTGEGTEAFF.

This clonotype showed up just a few times. J is TRBJ2-2 and V is TRBV29-1; tentative D call: TRBD1 (6 bases). V gave up 7 bases and J gave up 6 bases, with 12 bases separating them. The germline V gene has CDR1 SQVTM and CDR2 ANQGSEA. The CDR3 extends over 12 amino acids. This CDR3 is CSAQQGPGELFF. Here the CDR3 DNA reads TGCAGCGCCCAACAGGGTCCCGGGGAGCTGTTTTTT.

This clonotype has a count of ten or more. The junction shows a germline mismatch at one end, possibly a read error. This sequence joins TRBV12-3 or TRBV12-4 and TRBJ2-5; 11 nucleotides align to TRBD2. This CDR3 comprises 14 residues. The CDR3 is CASRPTSGIGTQYF. DNA of the CDR3: TGTGCCAGCAGGCCGACTAGCGGGATTGGGACCCAATACTTC.

The chain joins TRBV6-1 to TRBJ2-3; 8 bases align to TRBD2. Germline loops: CDR1 MNHNS, CDR2 SASEGT. This CDR3 is built from 14 residues. V lost 7 bases, J lost 4 bases, and 7 bases stayed unmatched. CDR3 sequence reads: CASKIGGAADTQYF. In DNA form, the CDR3 reads TGTGCCAGCAAAATCGGGGGGGCAGCAGATACGCAGTATTTT.

This clonotype was seen just once. The chain is built from TRBV5-1 and TRBJ2-3; possible D gene TRBD2, 6 bases. V lost 0 bases and J 6 bases, leaving 11 bases between the germline ends. CDR3 length equals 14 residues. Germline values: CDR1 SGHRS, CDR2 YFSETQ. DNA for the CDR3: TGCGCCAGCAGCTTGGGCGGGGAATGGGATACGCAGTATTTT. The encoded protein is CASSLGGEWDTQYF.

The sample holds a few counts of this clonotype. The chain combines TRBV28 with TRBJ2-7; 10 bases match TRBD2. Germline values: CDR1 MDHEN, CDR2 SYDVKM. The CDR3 totals 16 residues. Losses at the gene ends were 6 bases for V and 0 bases for J; bases not matched to a gene: 8. This CDR3 reads CASRPTGTSVSYEQYF. The CDR3 DNA reads TGTGCCAGCAGACCAACCGGGACTAGCGTCTCCTACGAGCAGTACTTC.

This clonotype has a count of ten or more. The chain uses TRBV6-5 and TRBJ2-1, with D tentatively TRBD2 (6 bases). Deletions cut 3 bases from V and 3 bases from J, with 12 bases between. This CDR3 is 15 amino acids long. Germline CDR1 is MNHEY and CDR2 is SVGAGI. CDR3 amino acids: CASSYRVADYNEQFF. The DNA of the CDR3 is TGTGCCAGCAGTTATCGGGTAGCGGACTACAATGAGCAGTTCTTC.

This clonotype appeared a few times. V and J are TRBV7-2 and TRBJ2-1, with D perhaps being TRBD1 or TRBD2 (5 bases each). Trimming shortened V by 4 bases and J by 9 bases, and 13 bases separated the two germline ends. The CDR3 runs to 13 residues. Germline V lookup: CDR1 SGHTA, CDR2 FQGNSA. CDR3 DNA: TGTGCCAGCAGCTGGGGCGGTGGAGGTGAGCAGTTCTTC. This sequence encodes CASSWGGGGEQFF.

The chain uses TRBV6-7 and TRBJ2-7, with TRBD1 as a possible D gene (6 bases). TRBV6-7 is identified as an open reading frame with a role that is uncertain. The CDR3 loop spans 15 amino acids. V was shortened by 5 bases and J by 5 bases, with 19 bases between the two germline ends. CDR3 nucleotide sequence: TGTGCCAGCAGTAGGACCGACAGGATCCAGGACGAGCAGTACTTC. Protein product: CASSRTDRIQDEQYF.

This clonotype was counted a few times. V and J are TRBV20-1 and TRBJ2-5; TRBD2 matches 9 bases. J gave up 5 bases and V 6 bases, and 4 bases lay outside the gene matches. The CDR3 totals 12 residues. CDR1 and CDR2 (germline): DFQATT, SNEGSKA (reference sequence). The CDR3 region is CSAQRGAETQYF. As DNA, the CDR3 is TGCAGTGCCCAGCGGGGGGCGGAGACCCAGTACTTC.

This clonotype appeared many times. This chain uses TRBV7-9 with TRBJ2-4, with a possible D match to TRBD2 (6 bases). Trimming pared 4 bases from V and 9 bases from J, leaving 13 bases between. The length of the CDR3 is 13 residues. CDR1 is SEHNR and CDR2 is FQNEAQ in the germline V gene (reference sequence). For the CDR3, the DNA is TGTGCCAGCAGCTCTCTTGGGGGGTCCATTCAGTACTTC. As protein: CASSSLGGSIQYF.

The chain has TRBV18 and TRBJ2-5; D possibly corresponds to TRBD1 (6 bases). The CDR3 loop spans 15 amino acids. Germline values: CDR1 KGHSH, CDR2 LQKENI. V shed 0 bases and J shed 1 base, with 9 bases lying between them. The CDR3 coding sequence is TGTGCCAGCTCACCACCCGGACAGTCCCAAGAGACCCAGTACTTC. Translating it yields CASSPPGQSQETQYF. Full variable domain (missing parts from reference TRBV18 and TRBJ2-5): NAGVMQNPRHLVRRRGQEARLRCSPMKGHSHVYWYRQLPEEGLKFMVYLQKENIIDESGMPKERFSAEFPKEGPSILRIQQVVRGDSAAYFCASSPPGQSQETQYFGPGTRLLVL.

The rearrangement links TRBV5-4 to TRBJ2-3; D remains ambiguous. The CDR3 is 14 amino acids. CDR1 and CDR2 from the germline V gene are SGHNT and YYREEE (reference sequence). The V gene lost 0 bases and the J gene lost 6 bases, with 11 bases spanning the gap. The CDR3 DNA sequence: TGTGCCAGCAGCTTGGGGTGGATGGCGGATACGCAGTATTTT. Translation gives CASSLGWMADTQYF.

This clonotype was seen repeatedly, ten times or more. The chain uses TRBV6-2 or TRBV6-3 and TRBJ2-7; D unclear. Germline V CDR1 and CDR2: MNHEY, SVGEGT. This CDR3 spans 11 amino acids. The V end lost 10 bases, the J end lost 1 base, and 8 bases lay between the germline ends. CDR3 region: CATATSYEQYF. The CDR3, as DNA: TGTGCCACCGCGACATCCTACGAGCAGTACTTC.

The V gene is TRBV19, the J gene TRBJ1-5; D unresolved. This CDR3 is 16 amino acids long. V lost 4 bases and J 2 bases, leaving 15 bases between the germline ends. Germline V lookup: CDR1 LNHDA, CDR2 SQIVND (reference sequence). CDR3 in DNA: TGTGCCAGTAGTAATTCCCTCGCCCCTGGCAATCAGCCCCAGCATTTT. Protein: CASSNSLAPGNQPQHF.